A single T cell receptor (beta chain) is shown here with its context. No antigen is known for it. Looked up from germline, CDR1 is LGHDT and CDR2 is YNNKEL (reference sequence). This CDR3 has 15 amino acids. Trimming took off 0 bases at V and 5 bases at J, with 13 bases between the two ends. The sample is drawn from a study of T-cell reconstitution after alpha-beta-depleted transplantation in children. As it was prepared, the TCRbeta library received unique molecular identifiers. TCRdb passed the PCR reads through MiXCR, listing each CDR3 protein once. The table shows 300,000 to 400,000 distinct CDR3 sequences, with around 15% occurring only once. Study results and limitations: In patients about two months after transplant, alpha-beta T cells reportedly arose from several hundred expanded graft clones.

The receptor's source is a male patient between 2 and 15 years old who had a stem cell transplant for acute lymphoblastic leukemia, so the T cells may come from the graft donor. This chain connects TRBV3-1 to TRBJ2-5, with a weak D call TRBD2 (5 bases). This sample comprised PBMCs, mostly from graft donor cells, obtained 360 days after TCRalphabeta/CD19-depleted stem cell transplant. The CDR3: CASSQDSASWETQYF. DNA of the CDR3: TGTGCCAGCAGCCAAGATTCTGCTAGCTGGGAGACCCAGTACTTC.